This record covers a single TCR beta chain. Its matching antigen is unknown. Here immunoSEQ multiplex PCR was the method, and the copy in TCRdb shows in-frame clones only, minus some. The repertoire has around 370,000 clones, approximately 85% of them found once; the top ten carry 3% to 4%. The CDR3 is 14 residues long. The V gene's germline CDR1 is SGHRS and CDR2 YFSETQ. V was pared by 4 bases and J by 8 bases, with 16 bases between. The data stem from a study of Ad26.COV2.S vaccination and SARS-CoV-2 variants. General observations from the study: It was vaccine recipients, not placebo recipients, who had the higher spike-specific TCR breadth. Substantial post-vaccination breadth of spike-specific CD8+ and CD4+ T cell responses was reported.

The treatment: around 19 received Ad26.COV2.S at low or high dose, single or two shots; roughly 5 received placebo; per-sample allocation not given. Sampling was performed 63 days after the first vaccine or placebo injection. In Boston, an adult donor aged 18-55 years took part. As its vector, the vaccine had Ad26, which expressed Wuhan-strain SARS-CoV-2 spike. The source is a person between 18 and 60 years old who received the Ad26.COV2.S COVID-19 vaccine or a placebo. The rearrangement uses TRBV5-1 and TRBJ2-1; D not certain. This specimen consisted of peripheral blood, obtained in a trial of Ad26.COV2.S vaccine versus placebo. CDR3 nucleotides: TGCGCCAGCAGCGAAACGGACCCCTCGCATGAGCAGTTCTTC. Amino acid sequence: CASSETDPSHEQFF.